Listed here is a single T cell receptor beta chain. The data are from a study of T cells after yellow fever vaccination. This CDR3 spans 13 amino acids. Germline V gene data show CDR1 as GTSNPN and CDR2 as SVGIG (reference sequence). The V and J ends lost 3 bases and 7 bases, in that order; junction bases with no gene match: 8. Via MiXCR, TCRdb re-called the 5' RACE reads, giving one row per CDR3 protein. Among 500,000 to 650,000 distinct CDR3 sequences listed, about 12% were seen once. The TCR sequence derives from a man aged 30 to 39 who received the YFV17D yellow fever vaccine. The chain has TRBV30 and TRBJ2-5, with TRBD1 identical over 7 bases. The sequences come from PBMCs, collected on the day of the yellow fever booster vaccination. The CDR3 sequence: CAWSRQGPLTQYF. For the CDR3, the DNA is TGTGCCTGGAGCCGACAGGGCCCGTTGACCCAGTACTTC.